This T cell receptor (beta chain) stems from a study of T cells in Graves' hyperthyroidism and ophthalmopathy. Patients were excluded for uncontrolled infection, other autoimmune disease, pregnancy or lactation. The CDR3 has 13 amino acids. Trimming took off 7 bases at V and 1 base at J, with 11 bases between the two ends. CDR1 is SGHKS and CDR2 is YYEKEE in the germline V gene (reference sequence). This clonotype was recorded many times. As yet, its antigen is unknown. Amplified TCR beta CDR3 regions came from RNA transcripts. RT-PCR in the first round (using the HTBI primer set) targeted the TCR CDR3. A single record per CDR3 protein comes from TCRdb applying MiXCR to the multiplex PCR reads. There are fewer than 450,000 distinct CDR3 sequences in the sample; approximately 17% occur only once, and 40% lies in the top ten. Overall study results and limits: Model output signaled ophthalmopathy a median 6.5 months ahead of onset.

The chain is built from TRBV5-5 and TRBJ1-1; D call uncertain. Sequencing was done on a sample of blood. The receptor comes from a man younger than 30 with Graves' ophthalmopathy. CDR3 bases: TGTGCCAGCCGTGGACCCGCGAACACTGAAGCTTTCTTT. Translation: CASRGPANTEAFF.